This is a list of T cell receptor beta chains from one sample in a study of blood T cell repertoires in COVID-19. TCRdb keeps only in-frame clones here, not all; method: immunoSEQ multiplex PCR. The table lists about 230,000 clones, around four fifths of them singletons, with 5.7% in the top ten. Sequenced input: peripheral blood. The receptors derive from an elderly man with acute or convalescent COVID-19. Each CDR3 is given without its conserved first and last residue.

j_gene: TRBJ2-7
len: 12
v_gene: TRBV9
CDR3aa: ASSGRQGGNEQY

j_gene: TRBJ2-5
len: 11
v_gene: TRBV28
CDR3aa: ASSFRQPGTQY

j_gene: TRBJ1-6
len: 13
v_gene: TRBV7-8
CDR3aa: ASSLGSRENSPLH

j_gene: TRBJ1-2
len: 13
v_gene: TRBV19
CDR3aa: ASSPGGTVSYGYT

j_gene: TRBJ2-5
len: 13
v_gene: TRBV13
CDR3aa: ASRRPGLAGETQY

j_gene: TRBJ1-2
len: 14
v_gene: TRBV4-1
CDR3aa: ASSQAEGQGLDGYT

j_gene: TRBJ1-1
len: 11
v_gene: TRBV5-4
CDR3aa: ASSLEPDTEAF

j_gene: TRBJ2-7
len: 13
v_gene: TRBV11-2
CDR3aa: ASSLGYRDIDEQY

j_gene: TRBJ2-3
len: 10
v_gene: TRBV5-5
CDR3aa: ASSLDWTVQL

j_gene: TRBJ1-1
len: 13
v_gene: TRBV30
CDR3aa: AWRRRDRENTEAF

j_gene: TRBJ2-5
len: 13
v_gene: TRBV5-1
CDR3aa: ASSWLPTSGETQY

j_gene: TRBJ2-5
len: 11
v_gene: TRBV7-9
CDR3aa: ASSFGLQETQY

j_gene: TRBJ1-1
len: 12
v_gene: TRBV27
CDR3aa: ASSLRTGGTEAF

j_gene: TRBJ2-5
len: 11
v_gene: TRBV30
CDR3aa: AWSVPQGETQY

j_gene: TRBJ2-5
len: 14
v_gene: TRBV19
CDR3aa: ASSSRTSGGLETQY

j_gene: TRBJ1-1
len: 14
v_gene: TRBV7-2
CDR3aa: ASSTPPGTGNTEAF

j_gene: TRBJ1-4
len: 13
v_gene: TRBV6-5
CDR3aa: ASSYSWGDEGKLF

j_gene: TRBJ2-7
len: 12
v_gene: TRBV18
CDR3aa: ASSPAGGLYEQY

j_gene: TRBJ2-4
len: 14
v_gene: TRBV2
CDR3aa: ASRDNLTSGAGRRY

j_gene: TRBJ2-1
len: 9
v_gene: TRBV30
CDR3aa: AWTLAEEQF

j_gene: TRBJ1-2
len: 11
v_gene: TRBV29-1
CDR3aa: STGTGNSYGYT

j_gene: TRBJ1-4
len: 11
v_gene: TRBV10-3
CDR3aa: ASKSGSWEKLF

j_gene: TRBJ1-2
len: 12
v_gene: TRBV19
CDR3aa: ASSPDRGLYGYT

j_gene: TRBJ1-2
len: 12
v_gene: TRBV27
CDR3aa: ASSGEQANYGYT

j_gene: TRBJ2-3
len: 11
v_gene: TRBV29-1
CDR3aa: SVEGTKVSTQY

j_gene: TRBJ2-1
len: 13
v_gene: TRBV7-6
CDR3aa: ASSSRDSAYNEQF

j_gene: TRBJ1-5
len: 12
v_gene: TRBV5-6
CDR3aa: ASSLDSLNQPQH

j_gene: TRBJ2-1
len: 15
v_gene: TRBV7-9
CDR3aa: ASSLVTTSGGHNEQF

j_gene: TRBJ2-7
len: 13
v_gene: TRBV28
CDR3aa: ASSFPTGGRMEQY

j_gene: TRBJ2-1
len: 16
v_gene: TRBV10-3
CDR3aa: AIRASGTSGISYNEQF

j_gene: TRBJ1-4
len: 11
v_gene: TRBV9
CDR3aa: ASAGQGSEKLF

j_gene: TRBJ2-7
len: 11
v_gene: TRBV6-5
CDR3aa: ASRGQGSTEQY

j_gene: TRBJ1-2
len: 11
v_gene: TRBV28
CDR3aa: ASRPQGQGGYT

j_gene: TRBJ2-5
len: 9
v_gene: TRBV20-1
CDR3aa: SARAGETQY

j_gene: TRBJ2-1
len: 14
v_gene: TRBV4-1
CDR3aa: ASSQDKLAGVSEQF

j_gene: TRBJ2-7
len: 11
v_gene: TRBV18
CDR3aa: ASSRTGGYEQY

j_gene: TRBJ2-7
len: 13
v_gene: TRBV7-6
CDR3aa: ASSLRWGASTEQY

j_gene: TRBJ2-2
len: 15
v_gene: TRBV24-1
CDR3aa: ATSDFAGQGGTGELF

j_gene: TRBJ2-5
len: 12
v_gene: TRBV3-1/TRBV3-2
CDR3aa: ASSPIGGAETQY

j_gene: TRBJ2-5
len: 15
v_gene: TRBV24-1
CDR3aa: ATSDFKNRGSQETQY

j_gene: TRBJ2-3
len: 14
v_gene: TRBV6-1
CDR3aa: ASSEGLAGVGDTQY